The 19 T cell receptor beta chains reported below all come from one sample, sequenced in a study of T cell responses to AZD1222 COVID-19 vaccine. Assay: immunoSEQ multiplex PCR; the TCRdb copy retains only in-frame clones and omits some. The sample lists 25,000 to 35,000 clones, about 89% occurring once. The sequences come from peripheral blood, collected on day 0 of AZD1222 vaccination. These receptors were obtained from an adult in good health.

The gene calls are TRBV4-3 and TRBJ2-7; D perhaps matches TRBD2 (5 bases). Trimming removed 5 bases at V and 0 bases at J, with 11 bases between. The germline CDR1 and CDR2 sequences are LGHNA and YSLEER. CDR3 size: 14 residues. The CDR3 DNA reads as TGCGCCAGCAGCTCGGGAAGCGGCTCCTACGAGCAGTACTTC. Amino acid sequence: CASSSGSGSYEQYF.

This clone showed up just a few times. The chain employs TRBV7-9 and TRBJ2-7, with 11 bases lining up with TRBD2. The CDR3 loop spans 14 amino acids. Germline V lookup: CDR1 SEHNR, CDR2 FQNEAQ (reference sequence). J lost 2 bases, V lost 5 bases, and 2 bases had no gene match. The CDR3 DNA is TGTGCCAGCAGCGGACTAGCGGGTGCCTACGAGCAGTACTTC. Amino acids: CASSGLAGAYEQYF.

The chain uses TRBV4-3 and TRBJ2-7; D tentatively reads TRBD1 or TRBD2 (6 bases each). Germline V gene sequence: CDR1 LGHNA, CDR2 YSLEER. The ends were cut back, 3 bases at V and 3 bases at J, with 18 bases in the middle. The CDR3 extends over 16 amino acids. Written as DNA, the CDR3 is TGCGCCAGCAGCCACGGGTGGAGGGGGAACCTCTACGAGCAGTACTTC. It is translated as CASSHGWRGNLYEQYF.

This chain links TRBV11-2 with TRBJ2-7; TRBD2 matches 8 bases. Looked up from germline, CDR1 is SGHAT and CDR2 is FQNNGV. This CDR3 is built from 14 residues. V was clipped by 3 bases and J by 3 bases; unmatched bases: 4. This CDR3 reads CASSFGGVYYEQYF. CDR3 in DNA: TGTGCCAGCAGCTTCGGGGGGGTTTACTACGAGCAGTACTTC.

The genes are TRBV7-8 and TRBJ2-7; no clear D gene. This CDR3 comprises 11 residues. The V end was cut by 5 bases, the J end by 7 bases, with 9 bases between. The germline V gene has CDR1 SGHVS and CDR2 FQNEAQ. The CDR3 here is CASSQVEEQYF. In nucleotides, the CDR3 is TGTGCCAGCAGCCAGGTAGAGGAGCAGTACTTC.

The J gene is TRBJ2-1, the V gene TRBV6-2 or TRBV6-3; the match to TRBD1 covers 9 bases. The CDR3 runs to 17 residues. CDR1 MNHEY and CDR2 SVGEGT come from the germline V gene. V shed 0 bases, J shed 4 bases, and the junction held 7 bases outside the gene matches. CDR3 loop: CASSYSTGGVQYNEQFF. The CDR3 DNA reads as TGTGCCAGCAGTTACTCTACAGGGGGCGTACAATACAATGAGCAGTTCTTC.

The V call is TRBV3-1 (or the pseudogene TRBV3-2), the J call TRBJ2-1; 10 nucleotides align to TRBD2. Germline assignment: CDR1 LGHDT and CDR2 YNNKEL (reference sequence). The length of the CDR3 is 14 residues. J lost 5 bases, V lost 6 bases, and 4 bases had no gene match. This CDR3 is CASRLLAGDNEQFF. In DNA, the CDR3 is TGTGCCAGCAGGCTTCTAGCGGGGGACAATGAGCAGTTCTTC.

The V and J genes are TRBV3-1 (or the pseudogene TRBV3-2) and TRBJ2-7, with 10 bases that match TRBD1. The ends lost 1 base at V and 5 bases at J; junction bases unmatched: 8. Germline CDR1 and CDR2: LGHDT and YNNKEL (reference sequence). CDR3 size: 16 residues. In nucleotides, the CDR3 is TGTGCCAGCAGCCAAGTTCGGACAGGGGGGGTCGACGAGCAGTACTTC. Protein sequence: CASSQVRTGGVDEQYF.

V is TRBV6-5 and J is TRBJ2-1, with 8 bases identical to TRBD2. Germline V gene data show CDR1 as MNHEY and CDR2 as SVGAGI. V dropped 8 bases and J dropped 4; count of bases not matched to a gene: 7. The CDR3 covers 14 residues. In DNA, the CDR3 is TGTGCCAGCTATACTAGCGGATATTACAATGAGCAGTTCTTC. This codes for CASYTSGYYNEQFF.

V is TRBV7-2 and J is TRBJ1-5; no clear D gene. Deletions cut 5 bases from V and 9 bases from J, with 17 bases between. The germline V gene has CDR1 SGHTA and CDR2 FQGNSA. The length of the CDR3 is 14 residues. The CDR3 DNA sequence: TGTGCCAGCAGCCCCGTCTCGGGCCGAGCGCCCCAGCATTTT. It yields the protein CASSPVSGRAPQHF.

This clone turned up a few times. The V and J genes are TRBV27 and TRBJ2-2; perhaps TRBD2 as D (5 bases). Germline V gene sequence: CDR1 MNHEY, CDR2 SMNVEV (reference sequence). V dropped 3 bases and J dropped 0 bases, with 17 bases sitting between them. The CDR3 runs to 18 residues. CDR3 coding DNA: TGTGCCAGCAGTTTTCAGGAAGCGGAGCGCACGAACACCGGGGAGCTGTTTTTT. Its protein is CASSFQEAERTNTGELFF.

The chain couples TRBV2 to TRBJ2-7; tentatively, D is TRBD1 (6 bases). Per germline, CDR1 SNHLY and CDR2 FYNNEI. Trimming stripped 7 bases from V and 5 bases from J, with 12 bases between. CDR3 size: 12 residues. CDR3 sequence: CASKGDVDEQYF. CDR3 DNA: TGTGCCAGCAAGGGGGATGTGGACGAGCAGTACTTC.

The chain employs TRBV6-2 or TRBV6-3 and TRBJ2-7; D may be TRBD1 (6 bases). Germline loops: CDR1 MNHEY, CDR2 SVGEGT. V was trimmed by 2 bases and J by 2 bases, leaving 10 bases between them. The CDR3 has 14 residues. The CDR3 nucleotides are TGTGCCAGCAGTTACGGGGACACAGCCTACGAGCAGTACTTC. Its translation is CASSYGDTAYEQYF.

The chain employs TRBV29-1 and TRBJ2-7; TRBD1 matches at 7 bases. Trimming at V came to 4 bases and at J to 1 base, leaving 10 bases not matched to a gene. The CDR3 is 15 residues long. The germline CDR1 and CDR2 sequences are SQVTM and ANQGSEA. The CDR3 protein is CSVAAGTAQSYEQYF. As DNA, the CDR3 is TGCAGCGTTGCGGCCGGGACAGCCCAATCCTACGAGCAGTACTTC.

DNA of the CDR3: TGTGCCAGCAGCGCCGGTAGCCCTCTAGGGAGTAATGAGCAGTTCTTC. It yields the protein CASSAGSPLGSNEQFF. The gene calls are TRBV9 and TRBJ2-1; maybe TRBD2 (5 bases). Deletions cut 3 bases from V and 7 bases from J, with 20 bases between. This CDR3 spans 16 amino acids. The V gene's germline CDR1 is SGDLS and CDR2 YYNGEE.

The J gene is TRBJ1-5, the V gene TRBV19, with a weak D call TRBD1 (5 bases). Deletions cut 7 bases from V and 0 bases from J, with 13 bases between. The CDR3 has 15 residues. CDR1 and CDR2 from the germline V gene are LNHDA and SQIVND (reference sequence). CDR3 in amino acids: CASNGHQDSNQPQHF. DNA of the CDR3: TGTGCCAGTAATGGACATCAAGATAGCAATCAGCCCCAGCATTTT.

CDR3 coding DNA: TGTGCCAGCAGGACCCGCGGCTCCTTCAACGGGGAGCTGTTTTTT. Amino acids: CASRTRGSFNGELFF. The rearrangement joins TRBV28 to TRBJ2-2; D uncertain. The germline gives CDR1 MDHEN, CDR2 SYDVKM. With 6 bases removed from V and 7 bases from J, the gap between germline ends came to 18 bases. The CDR3 totals 15 residues.

Notes on this clone: The junction departs from germline at one end; a sequencing error may be responsible. The J gene is TRBJ1-4, the V gene TRBV5-6, with D possibly TRBD1 on 5 matching bases. This CDR3 is 13 amino acids long. Germline CDR1 and CDR2: SGHDT and YYEEEE. The DNA of the CDR3 is TGTGCCAGCAGCTTTAACAGGTTAATGAACTGGGTTTTT. This gives the protein CASSFNRLMNWVF.

The chain employs TRBV3-1 (or the pseudogene TRBV3-2) and TRBJ2-5; D could derive from TRBD1 or TRBD2 (6 bases each). The CDR3 totals 15 residues. Looked up from germline, CDR1 is LGHDT and CDR2 is YNNKEL (reference sequence). V was trimmed by 2 bases and J by 5 bases, leaving 15 bases between them. The CDR3 region is CASSQRDRRGETQYF. CDR3 DNA sequence: TGTGCCAGCAGCCAACGTGATCGGAGGGGGGAGACCCAGTACTTC.